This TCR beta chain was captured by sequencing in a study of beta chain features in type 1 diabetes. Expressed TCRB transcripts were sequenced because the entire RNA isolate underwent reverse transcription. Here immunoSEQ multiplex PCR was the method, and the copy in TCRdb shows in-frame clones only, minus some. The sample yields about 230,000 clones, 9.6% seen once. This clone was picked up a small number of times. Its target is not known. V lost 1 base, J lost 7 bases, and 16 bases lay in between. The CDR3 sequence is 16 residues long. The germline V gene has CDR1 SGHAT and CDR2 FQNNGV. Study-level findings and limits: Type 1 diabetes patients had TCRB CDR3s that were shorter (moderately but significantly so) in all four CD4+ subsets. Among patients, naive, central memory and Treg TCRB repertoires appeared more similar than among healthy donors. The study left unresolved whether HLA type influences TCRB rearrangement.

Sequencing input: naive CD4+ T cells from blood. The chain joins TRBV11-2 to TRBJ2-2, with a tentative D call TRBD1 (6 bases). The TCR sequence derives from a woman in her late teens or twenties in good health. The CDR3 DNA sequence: TGTGCCAGCAGCTTAGGCTCCACAGGGCGGATCGGGGAGCTGTTTTTT. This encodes CASSLGSTGRIGELFF.